One sample yielded the 2 T cell receptor beta chains listed below, sequenced in a study of molecular identifiers for immune sequencing clone quantification. TCRdb reanalysed the PCR reads using MiXCR and keeps one entry per CDR3 protein. This table holds 2,500 or so distinct CDR3 sequences, roughly 25% found once. The sample comprised naive CD8+ T cells from blood, with Jurkat cell RNA spiked in. The sample's subset: FACS-sorted CD8+CD4-CCR7+CD45RA+ naive T cells. These receptors were collected from a human donor in good health. Some libraries in this study had Jurkat cell RNA spiked in.

By proportion, this clonotype is large. This chain links TRBV7-9 with TRBJ1-1, with 8 positions matching TRBD1. The CDR3 sequence is 14 residues long. V dropped 5 bases and J dropped 5; count of bases not matched to a gene: 7. The germline gives CDR1 SEHNR, CDR2 FQNEAQ (reference sequence). The CDR3 reads CASSPRQGWTEAFF. The CDR3 DNA sequence: TGTGCCAGCAGCCCCCGACAGGGGTGGACTGAAGCTTTCTTT.

J is TRBJ2-7 and V is TRBV5-6; unclear D gene. Germline V CDR1 and CDR2: SGHDT, YYEEEE. The CDR3 totals 13 residues. Trimming cost V 4 bases and J 6 bases, with 14 bases left between them. This CDR3 is CASSLGSPGEQYF. As DNA, the CDR3 is TGTGCCAGCAGCCTCGGATCTCCGGGCGAGCAGTACTTC.